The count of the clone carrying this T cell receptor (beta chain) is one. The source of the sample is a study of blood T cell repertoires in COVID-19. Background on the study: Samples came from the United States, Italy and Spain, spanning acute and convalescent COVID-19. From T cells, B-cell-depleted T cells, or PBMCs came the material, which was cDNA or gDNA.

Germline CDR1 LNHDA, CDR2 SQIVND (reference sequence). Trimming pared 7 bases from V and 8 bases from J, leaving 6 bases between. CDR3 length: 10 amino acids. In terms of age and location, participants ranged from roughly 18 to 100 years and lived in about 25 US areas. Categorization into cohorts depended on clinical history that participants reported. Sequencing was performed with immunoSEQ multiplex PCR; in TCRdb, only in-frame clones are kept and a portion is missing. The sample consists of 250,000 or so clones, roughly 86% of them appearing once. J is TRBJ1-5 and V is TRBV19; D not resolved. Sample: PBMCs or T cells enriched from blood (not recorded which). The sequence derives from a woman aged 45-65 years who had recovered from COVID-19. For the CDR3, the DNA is TGTGCCAGTACCCTAGAGCCCCAGCATTTT. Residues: CASTLEPQHF.